This T cell receptor beta chain was captured in a study of regulatory T cells in long-lasting Graves disease (dated by TCRdb to about 2021). Looking at the study overall: In the newly diagnosed Graves' disease group, patients had been taking antithyroid drugs for less than 3 months. This study used TCR sequencing and RNA sequencing of peripheral blood to compare persistent Graves' disease patients against newly diagnosed Graves' disease patients. The study was registered as a clinical trial and conducted in China. TCR sequencing covered around 13 persistent and around 20 newly diagnosed Graves' disease patients, 33 samples in total.

Points the paper makes about the study in general: Persistent disease showed preferential use of TRBV28, TRBJ1-2 and TRBJ2-5, whereas newly diagnosed disease favored TRBV20-1 and TRBJ2-1. Sequencing and analysis were limited to the TCR beta chain. Lower TCR Shannon entropy and fewer highly expanded clones were observed in persistent Graves' disease patients than in newly diagnosed patients, which suggested clonal expansion. Patients with persistent disease shared more public clonotypes (fewer than 3,000) than newly diagnosed patients did (more than 900). Only peripheral blood was studied, because thyroid tissue, the primary lesion, was inaccessible. As a limitation, the authors acknowledged that the small sample size may reduce accuracy.

Preparation of the library involved multiplex PCR. The listed sequencing device is Illumina HiSeq 4000. CDR3 regions were amplified by Arm-PCR with iRepertoire HTBI primers to construct TCR beta libraries. PCR products were gel purified before sequencing. As for how the authors treated the data: Across samples, about 63 TRBV and 13 to 15 TRBJ segments were identified and used for gene usage analysis of CDR3 amino acid clonotypes. COPE and FqMerger were used to merge the filtered high-quality paired reads into contigs. BLAST was used to align contigs to the IMGT TRBV, TRBD and TRBJ reference genes, and CDR3 was defined following IMGT. Any clonotype with a frequency above 0.1% was counted as a highly expanded clone. Repertoire diversity was measured by Shannon entropy, and V-J evenness by the Gini coefficient. Public clonotypes were defined as clonotypes shared by more than one individual. Through fastp at Q25 and MiXCR, TCRdb rebuilt clones from the public reads, retaining in-frame beta chains. Every CDR3 protein is listed once, alongside the most common genes and DNA of its rows. The V and J calls here are based on TCRdb, not the publication. The sample table contains about 460,000 distinct CDR3 sequences; only one count was recorded for 13% to 15% of them. Approximately 17% of the sample goes to the ten largest clones.

This clonotype appeared a few times. The antigen this receptor binds is unknown. No much larger clone exists at a distance of one base, and base qualities are not known. The time point label, read with the paper, signifies: newly diagnosed GD, antithyroid drugs for less than 3 months. For both TCR sequencing and RNA sequencing, RNA was extracted from PBMCs using TRIzol. The diagnosis of Graves' disease followed American Thyroid Association guidelines. Patients for the study were recruited at an endocrinology department in Xi'an, China. From each patient, around 9 milliliters of peripheral blood was collected into an EDTA anticoagulant tube. Ficoll Paque Plus density gradient separation was used to isolate PBMCs, and no additional T cell sorting was done. An Agilent 2100 Bioanalyzer and agarose gel were used to assess RNA quality, and a NanoDrop 2000 was used to measure RNA concentration. CDR1 and CDR2 were assigned from the germline V gene as MDHEN and SYDVKM. The CDR3 goes from the cysteine to the phenylalanine over 15 residues. The DNA shown is the 45-base CDR3, in frame from base 1. Unmatched junction bases come to 8, with V trimmed by 1 base and J by 8 bases.

These data also featured in a second study, about T cells in Graves' hyperthyroidism and ophthalmopathy. That second publication adds: Stable Graves' hyperthyroidism was defined as no progression to ophthalmopathy during 18 months of follow-up. The hyperthyroidism patients were between 18 and 65 years old and newly diagnosed, with a disease duration of less than 2 months. Any patient with an uncontrolled infection, another autoimmune disease, pregnancy or lactation was excluded. Diagnoses relied on clinical symptoms, serum thyroxine and TRAb, thyroid ultrasound and orbital computed tomography. The first round of RT-PCR for the TCR CDR3 was performed with the HTBI primer set and the Qiagen OneStep RT-PCR kit. Most expanded thyroid clonotypes (frequency above 0.001) were also found in blood, which suggests that blood repertoires may mirror thyroid immune responses. A 13 V-J signature model separated ophthalmopathy from stable hyperthyroidism, with nearly 90% sensitivity and 81.08% specificity in cross-validation and 80%/75% in testing. During validation, the model predicted progression to ophthalmopathy a median of about 6.5 months ahead of onset, with more than 60% sensitivity and 72% to 80% specificity. A discovery cohort of about 95 patients, approximately 45 with Graves' ophthalmopathy and approximately 60 with stable Graves' hyperthyroidism, was used to find distinguishing TCR V-J signatures. Whether ophthalmopathy could be predicted prospectively was tested in an independent validation cohort made up of 18 hyperthyroidism patients plus 17 patients who later progressed to ophthalmopathy. For training and testing, the 110 or so patients in the discovery cohort were randomly divided in a 7:3 ratio. In more than five Graves' hyperthyroidism patients, the study also compared T-cell repertoires from thyroid tissue with T-cell repertoires from blood. Following sampling, methimazole starting at 30 mg daily was given to hyperthyroidism patients, and high-dose intravenous methylprednisolone was given to ophthalmopathy patients. Libraries were constructed in a second round of multiplex PCR, after which size selection and purification were performed. The libraries were sequenced on an Illumina HiSeq2000 using paired-end 100 bp reads. SOAPnuke was used to process the raw data, throwing out any read that contained adapters or uncalled bases, had a mean Phred below 15, or lacked an exact constant-primer or identifier match. COPE v1.2.5 was used to merge the high-quality paired reads, and each unique nucleotide sequence was defined as a clonotype. Clonotypes were aligned to IMGT TRBV, TRBD and TRBJ reference segments using MiTCR v1.1. The analysis included only V-J combinations with a frequency above 0.0001, which together covered roughly 99% of the repertoires. A TCS score was defined as the ratio of F50 (clonal expansion) to E x V (chaos), with BLOSUM62-based TCRdist applied between CDR3 peptides within each V-J. Welch's t-statistics and random forest reduced roughly 500 V-J features to 13, which were used in a naive Bayes classifier (R e1071). Sample size was not statistically predetermined, and blinding of investigators to group allocation was not performed. The paper describes TCR Vbeta CDR3 sequencing of about 140 peripheral blood samples, made up of 43 ophthalmopathy patients, roughly 72 hyperthyroidism patients and about 17 progressor patients.

This chain is built from TRBV28 and TRBJ2-4; TRBD1 agrees with 7 junctional bases. The sequence was obtained from a woman aged 45-60 years with Graves disease. Donor details come from another sample of the same person, matched by shared clones. The specimen was peripheral blood mononuclear cells (PBMCs), collected at new diagnosis, from a patient treated with antithyroid drugs. The nucleotide sequence is TGTGCCAGCAGTTTATTCAGGGGGATCGTGGACATTCAGTACTTC. It encodes CASSLFRGIVDIQYF.